These T cell receptor beta chains were read from a single sample in a study of shared clonotypes between healthy human individuals. TCRdb's copy holds only in-frame clones and misses some; the assay was immunoSEQ multiplex PCR. Here the sample spans about 600,000 clones, almost 97% being singletons. The sample was naive CD4+ T cells sorted from blood. These receptors originate from a woman younger than 45 in good health. Each CDR3 is given with its conserved first and last residue. Each record gives: J gene, D gene, clone size, V gene, CDR3 DNA, CDR3 protein. D genes are given only for firm matches. Size tells how often a clone was seen (once, few, many) or the class of an expanded clone, and some rows leave it out.

j_gene: TRBJ1-2
d_gene: -
abundance: -
v_gene: TRBV6-5
CDR3nt: TGTGCCAGCAGAAAGAACCGGGACCTCTATGGCTACACCTTC
CDR3aa: CASRKNRDLYGYTF

j_gene: TRBJ2-3
d_gene: TRBD2
abundance: -
v_gene: TRBV5-1
CDR3nt: TGCGCCAGCAGCGCGGGAGGTGGGACTAGCACAGATACGCAGTATTTT
CDR3aa: CASSAGGGTSTDTQYF

j_gene: TRBJ2-7
d_gene: TRBD2
abundance: -
v_gene: TRBV7-9
CDR3nt: TGTGCCAGCAGCTTAGAACTAGCGGGCCACGAGCAGTACTTC
CDR3aa: CASSLELAGHEQYF

j_gene: TRBJ2-7
d_gene: -
abundance: -
v_gene: TRBV30
CDR3nt: TGTGCCTGGAGTGTTTTATACGAGCAGTACTTC
CDR3aa: CAWSVLYEQYF

j_gene: TRBJ2-3
d_gene: TRBD2
abundance: -
v_gene: TRBV7-9
CDR3nt: TGTGCCAGCAGCTTAGCGGGCCTACTAGCGGTGGCAGATACGCAGTATTTT
CDR3aa: CASSLAGLLAVADTQYF

j_gene: TRBJ2-2
d_gene: -
abundance: -
v_gene: TRBV2
CDR3nt: TGTGCCAGCAGTGAAGTCTTGGCTCAGGGCACCGGGGAGCTGTTTTTT
CDR3aa: CASSEVLAQGTGELFF

j_gene: TRBJ2-2
d_gene: TRBD2
abundance: -
v_gene: TRBV28
CDR3nt: TGTGCCAGCAGTTTAGCAGCGGGACTAGCGGGAGGGACGGACACCGGGGAGCTGTTTTTT
CDR3aa: CASSLAAGLAGGTDTGELFF

j_gene: TRBJ1-1
d_gene: -
abundance: -
v_gene: TRBV20-1
CDR3nt: TGCAGTGCTAGCCGGAACACTGAAGCTTTCTTT
CDR3aa: CSASRNTEAFF

j_gene: TRBJ2-5
d_gene: -
abundance: once
v_gene: TRBV6-1
CDR3nt: TGTGCCAGCAGTGATGTGCTAGGTGTAACAGAGACCCAGTACTTC
CDR3aa: CASSDVLGVTETQYF

j_gene: TRBJ2-5
d_gene: -
abundance: once
v_gene: TRBV5-1
CDR3nt: TGCGCCAGCTCGGTGGGCTACCAAGAGACCCAGTACTTC
CDR3aa: CASSVGYQETQYF

j_gene: TRBJ1-4
d_gene: -
abundance: -
v_gene: TRBV5-1
CDR3nt: TGCGCCAGCATTCACCCCGGAGGGGCGCGAGGTAATGAAAAACTGTTTTTT
CDR3aa: CASIHPGGARGNEKLFF

j_gene: TRBJ1-2
d_gene: -
abundance: -
v_gene: TRBV28
CDR3nt: TGTGCCAGCAGTTTCGCGGAATATGGCTACACCTTC
CDR3aa: CASSFAEYGYTF

j_gene: TRBJ1-5
d_gene: -
abundance: -
v_gene: TRBV28
CDR3nt: TGTGCCAGCAGTTCCGATCTTAGCAATCAGCCCCAGCATTTT
CDR3aa: CASSSDLSNQPQHF

j_gene: TRBJ2-5
d_gene: TRBD2
abundance: -
v_gene: TRBV27
CDR3nt: TGTGCCAGCAGCAAACTAGCGGGAGTGGGGGCAGAGACCCGGTACTTC
CDR3aa: CASSKLAGVGAETRYF

j_gene: TRBJ2-3
d_gene: -
abundance: -
v_gene: TRBV5-5
CDR3nt: TGTGCCAGCAGCACCAAGCGGGGACAGGCCACAGATACGCAGTATTTT
CDR3aa: CASSTKRGQATDTQYF

j_gene: TRBJ2-7
d_gene: -
abundance: -
v_gene: TRBV9
CDR3nt: TGTGCCAGCAGCGTAGGGGGCCCCTCCCGGCAGTACTTC
CDR3aa: CASSVGGPSRQYF

j_gene: TRBJ1-1
d_gene: -
abundance: -
v_gene: TRBV5-1
CDR3nt: TGCGCCAGCAGCTTGGGTGTCACGCAGAACACTGAAGCTTTCTTT
CDR3aa: CASSLGVTQNTEAFF

j_gene: TRBJ2-1
d_gene: TRBD2
abundance: -
v_gene: TRBV5-1
CDR3nt: TGCGCCAGCAGCTTGGAACGACTAGCGGGAGGCAATGAGCAGTTCTTC
CDR3aa: CASSLERLAGGNEQFF

j_gene: TRBJ1-3
d_gene: -
abundance: -
v_gene: TRBV5-6
CDR3nt: TGTGCCAGCAGCTTGTACACGGGAAACACCATATATTTT
CDR3aa: CASSLYTGNTIYF

j_gene: TRBJ1-2
d_gene: -
abundance: -
v_gene: TRBV27
CDR3nt: TGTGCCAGCAGTGCCACAGGAATGAACTATGGCTACACCTTC
CDR3aa: CASSATGMNYGYTF

j_gene: TRBJ1-2
d_gene: TRBD1
abundance: once
v_gene: TRBV5-1
CDR3nt: TGCGCCAGCAGCTTGGCCGGGGGGACAGATGGCTACACCTTC
CDR3aa: CASSLAGGTDGYTF

j_gene: TRBJ2-7
d_gene: TRBD2
abundance: -
v_gene: TRBV6-4
CDR3nt: TGTGCCAGCAGTGTTTTTAACACGAGACTAGCGGGGGCCTACGAGCAGTACTTC
CDR3aa: CASSVFNTRLAGAYEQYF

j_gene: TRBJ2-2
d_gene: TRBD1
abundance: -
v_gene: TRBV5-1
CDR3nt: TGCGCCAGCAGCCTACAGGGGGCGCAGATTAGCGGGGAGCTGTTTTTT
CDR3aa: CASSLQGAQISGELFF

j_gene: TRBJ2-7
d_gene: TRBD1
abundance: -
v_gene: TRBV25-1
CDR3nt: TGTGCCAGCAGTGAGACAGGGGGGATGTGGGAGCAGTACTTC
CDR3aa: CASSETGGMWEQYF

j_gene: TRBJ2-2
d_gene: TRBD2
abundance: -
v_gene: TRBV7-3
CDR3nt: TGTGCCAGCAGCTTGGCGGGAGCGGATACCGGGGAGCTGTTTTTT
CDR3aa: CASSLAGADTGELFF

j_gene: TRBJ2-2
d_gene: -
abundance: -
v_gene: TRBV9
CDR3nt: TGTGCCAGCAGCGTAGTGGCGGGAAACACCGGGGAGCTGTTTTTT
CDR3aa: CASSVVAGNTGELFF

j_gene: TRBJ1-1
d_gene: TRBD1
abundance: few
v_gene: TRBV12-5
CDR3nt: TGTGCTAGTGCGGGACAGCCGAACACTGAAGCTTTCTTT
CDR3aa: CASAGQPNTEAFF

j_gene: TRBJ2-7
d_gene: TRBD2
abundance: -
v_gene: TRBV6-4
CDR3nt: TGTGCCAGCATCCACACCGGGACTAGCGGGAGTGGCGAGCAGTACTTC
CDR3aa: CASIHTGTSGSGEQYF

j_gene: TRBJ2-4
d_gene: -
abundance: -
v_gene: TRBV4-1
CDR3nt: TGCGCCAGCAGCTCTACCACCTTAGCCAAAAACATTCAGTACTTC
CDR3aa: CASSSTTLAKNIQYF

j_gene: TRBJ2-6
d_gene: TRBD2
abundance: -
v_gene: TRBV5-1
CDR3nt: TGCGCCAGCAGCTATACACTAGCGGGAGGCTCTGGGGCCAACGTCCTGACTTTC
CDR3aa: CASSYTLAGGSGANVLTF

j_gene: TRBJ2-6
d_gene: TRBD1
abundance: once
v_gene: TRBV5-1
CDR3nt: TGCGCCAGCAGCTGGGGACAGGGGACTTCTTCTGGGGCCAACGTCCTGACTTTC
CDR3aa: CASSWGQGTSSGANVLTF

j_gene: TRBJ1-5
d_gene: -
abundance: -
v_gene: TRBV7-8
CDR3nt: TGTGCCAGCAGCTTAGAACCAGCCCATAGCAATCAGCCCCAGCATTTT
CDR3aa: CASSLEPAHSNQPQHF

j_gene: TRBJ2-7
d_gene: TRBD1
abundance: -
v_gene: TRBV5-6
CDR3nt: TGTGCCAGCAGCTCTAAGGGACAGGGAGTCTACGAGCAGTACTTC
CDR3aa: CASSSKGQGVYEQYF

j_gene: TRBJ2-7
d_gene: TRBD1
abundance: -
v_gene: TRBV5-8
CDR3nt: TGTGCCAGCAGCCTGGGACAGGGAGTCTACGAGCAGTACTTC
CDR3aa: CASSLGQGVYEQYF

j_gene: TRBJ2-7
d_gene: -
abundance: once
v_gene: TRBV29-1
CDR3nt: TGCAGCGTTGATGACAGGCACTCCTACGAGCAGTACTTC
CDR3aa: CSVDDRHSYEQYF

j_gene: TRBJ1-3
d_gene: -
abundance: -
v_gene: TRBV25-1
CDR3nt: TGTGCCAGCAGTGAATATGGGGAGGCTGGAAACACCATATATTTT
CDR3aa: CASSEYGEAGNTIYF

j_gene: TRBJ2-5
d_gene: -
abundance: -
v_gene: TRBV7-8
CDR3nt: TGTGCCAGCAGCTTTACGGGAGTCAAGGAGACCCAGTACTTC
CDR3aa: CASSFTGVKETQYF

j_gene: TRBJ2-6
d_gene: -
abundance: once
v_gene: TRBV27
CDR3nt: TGTGCCAGCAAACCGGACGGTTCTGGGGCCAACGTCCTGACTTTC
CDR3aa: CASKPDGSGANVLTF

j_gene: TRBJ2-3
d_gene: TRBD1
abundance: once
v_gene: TRBV7-8
CDR3nt: TGTGCCAGCAGCTTAAGGGGACAGGGCACAGATACGCAGTATTTT
CDR3aa: CASSLRGQGTDTQYF

j_gene: TRBJ1-1
d_gene: TRBD1
abundance: -
v_gene: TRBV28
CDR3nt: TGTGCCAGTCCGGGACAGGGGGATGTTACTGAAGCTTTCTTT
CDR3aa: CASPGQGDVTEAFF

j_gene: TRBJ2-1
d_gene: -
abundance: -
v_gene: TRBV10-3
CDR3nt: TGTGCCATCAGTGAGTCGTTAGCTAAAAATGAGCAGTTCTTC
CDR3aa: CAISESLAKNEQFF

j_gene: TRBJ1-2
d_gene: TRBD1
abundance: -
v_gene: TRBV20-1
CDR3nt: TGCAGTGCTATACAGGGGAAGGGCTACACCTTC
CDR3aa: CSAIQGKGYTF

j_gene: TRBJ2-4
d_gene: TRBD2
abundance: -
v_gene: TRBV25-1
CDR3nt: TGTGCCAGCAAGGGGGGTAGCGGGGAAAGTTACATTCAGTACTTC
CDR3aa: CASKGGSGESYIQYF

j_gene: TRBJ2-7
d_gene: TRBD1
abundance: -
v_gene: TRBV6-6
CDR3nt: TGTGCCAGCAGTTATGGGACAGGGGCCTACGAGCAGTACTTC
CDR3aa: CASSYGTGAYEQYF

j_gene: TRBJ1-1
d_gene: -
abundance: -
v_gene: TRBV27
CDR3nt: TGTGCCAGCACCCCACCCCCGACAGGGAACACTGAAGCTTTCTTT
CDR3aa: CASTPPPTGNTEAFF

j_gene: TRBJ1-1
d_gene: -
abundance: -
v_gene: TRBV10-2
CDR3nt: TGCGCCAGCAGTGAGTCAGAGGGGAACACTGAAGCTTTCTTT
CDR3aa: CASSESEGNTEAFF

j_gene: TRBJ2-4
d_gene: -
abundance: -
v_gene: TRBV10-3
CDR3nt: TGTGCCATCAGTGAGTTGTCTCGAGGGGAAAACATTCAGTACTTC
CDR3aa: CAISELSRGENIQYF

j_gene: TRBJ2-5
d_gene: -
abundance: -
v_gene: TRBV6-1
CDR3nt: TGTGCCAGCAGTGAGCTCTCCGCCGCGCAGTACTTC
CDR3aa: CASSELSAAQYF

j_gene: TRBJ2-2
d_gene: -
abundance: -
v_gene: TRBV18
CDR3nt: TGTGCCAGCTCACCGGGACCGATTTCCGGGGAGCTGTTTTTT
CDR3aa: CASSPGPISGELFF

j_gene: TRBJ2-3
d_gene: -
abundance: -
v_gene: TRBV2
CDR3nt: TGTGCCAGCCGTCGCGGGGTCACAGATACGCAGTATTTT
CDR3aa: CASRRGVTDTQYF

j_gene: TRBJ1-2
d_gene: TRBD1
abundance: -
v_gene: TRBV5-4
CDR3nt: TGTGCCAGCAGCTTGGAACAGGGGGATGGCTACACCTTC
CDR3aa: CASSLEQGDGYTF